A selection of T cell receptor beta chains follows, all from one sample in a study of regulatory and conventional T cells in RAG deficiency. Produced via immunoSEQ multiplex PCR; TCRdb's table is partial and in-frame only. The sample has over 10,000 clones, approximately 93% seen once. In addition, the sample was reused for a study of regulatory T cells.

Specimen: CD4+ effector T cells sorted from blood. Source of these receptors: a human donor in good health. CDR3s include the opening cysteine and the closing phenylalanine or tryptophan. Each record gives: clone size, J gene, V gene, D gene, CDR3 protein, CDR3 DNA. D genes are given only for firm matches. Not every row has a clone size; where given, it reads once, few, many or a size class.

size: NA
J: TRBJ2-7
V: TRBV19
D: TRBD2
CDR3: CASSMRGVWASGIYEQYF
DNA: TGTGCCAGTAGTATGCGTGGCGTCTGGGCTAGCGGGATCTACGAGCAGTACTTC

size: NA
J: TRBJ1-1
V: TRBV5-8
D: NA
CDR3: CASSLVYSF
DNA: TGTGCCAGCAGCTTGGTCTATTCCTTT

size: NA
J: TRBJ1-1
V: TRBV18
D: NA
CDR3: CASSPPSHSNTEAFF
DNA: TGTGCCAGCTCACCACCGTCGCACTCGAACACTGAAGCTTTCTTT

size: NA
J: TRBJ2-7
V: TRBV29-1
D: NA
CDR3: CSVGGTGTKNPYEQYF
DNA: TGCAGCGTTGGCGGTACCGGGACAAAAAACCCTTACGAGCAGTACTTC

size: NA
J: TRBJ2-2
V: TRBV5-8
D: NA
CDR3: CASSASTLRLGTGELFF
DNA: TGTGCCAGCAGCGCATCTACCCTCCGGCTAGGCACCGGGGAGCTGTTTTTT

size: NA
J: TRBJ1-5
V: TRBV6-1
D: TRBD1
CDR3: CASSTGGNQPQHF
DNA: TGTGCCAGCAGTACAGGGGGCAATCAGCCCCAGCATTTT

size: NA
J: TRBJ2-5
V: TRBV18
D: TRBD2
CDR3: CASSQGLGETQYF
DNA: TGTGCCAGCTCACAGGGACTAGGAGAGACCCAGTACTTC

size: NA
J: TRBJ2-1
V: TRBV10-2
D: TRBD2
CDR3: CASSGLAGGLTQSYNEQFF
DNA: TGCGCCAGCAGTGGGCTAGCGGGGGGACTTACGCAGAGCTACAATGAGCAGTTCTTC

size: NA
J: TRBJ2-1
V: TRBV7-2
D: TRBD1
CDR3: CASSDRGRRTYNEQFF
DNA: TGTGCCAGCAGCGACAGGGGAAGGAGAACCTACAATGAGCAGTTCTTC

size: NA
J: TRBJ1-6
V: TRBV11-3
D: TRBD1
CDR3: CASREQGAGNSPLHF
DNA: TGTGCCAGCAGAGAACAGGGGGCAGGAAATTCACCCCTCCACTTT

size: NA
J: TRBJ2-3
V: TRBV2
D: NA
CDR3: CASTIDSLRGTQYF
DNA: TGTGCCAGCACTATAGACAGCCTTCGGGGTACGCAGTATTTT

size: NA
J: TRBJ2-2
V: TRBV5-1
D: TRBD2
CDR3: CASSLVAGVPNTGELFF
DNA: TGCGCCAGCAGCTTGGTAGCGGGAGTTCCGAACACCGGGGAGCTGTTTTTT

size: NA
J: TRBJ1-1
V: TRBV18
D: NA
CDR3: CASSPQGLNTEAFF
DNA: TGTGCCAGCTCACCACAGGGGTTGAACACTGAAGCTTTCTTT

size: few
J: TRBJ2-7
V: TRBV28
D: NA
CDR3: CASSGVQGEQYF
DNA: TGTGCCAGCAGTGGTGTCCAAGGAGAGCAGTACTTC

size: NA
J: TRBJ2-3
V: TRBV7-6
D: TRBD2
CDR3: CASASGVTDTQYF
DNA: TGTGCCAGCGCTAGCGGGGTCACAGATACGCAGTATTTT

size: NA
J: TRBJ1-2
V: TRBV18
D: TRBD1
CDR3: CASSPPPPGGAYTF
DNA: TGTGCCAGCTCACCACCGCCGCCAGGGGGTGCCTACACCTTC

size: NA
J: TRBJ2-7
V: TRBV10-3
D: TRBD2
CDR3: CATGREGLSYEQYF
DNA: TGTGCCACCGGACGGGAGGGCTTGTCCTACGAGCAGTACTTC

size: once
J: TRBJ1-2
V: TRBV2
D: NA
CDR3: CASSRDPRGSNYGYTF
DNA: TGTGCCAGCAGCCGAGACCCCAGGGGTTCTAACTATGGCTACACCTTC

size: NA
J: TRBJ2-1
V: TRBV2
D: NA
CDR3: CASTRLEGNNEQFF
DNA: TGTGCCAGCACCCGACTAGAAGGGAACAATGAGCAGTTCTTC

size: NA
J: TRBJ2-1
V: TRBV7-3
D: NA
CDR3: CASSQGPRGYNEQFF
DNA: TGTGCCAGCAGTCAGGGGCCGAGGGGCTACAATGAGCAGTTCTTC

size: NA
J: TRBJ1-5
V: TRBV19
D: NA
CDR3: CASSMGGWNQPQHF
DNA: TGTGCCAGTAGTATGGGGGGGTGGAATCAGCCCCAGCATTTT

size: NA
J: TRBJ1-6
V: TRBV15
D: NA
CDR3: CATSIEQDSPLHF
DNA: TGTGCCACCAGCATAGAACAGGATTCACCCCTCCACTTT

size: NA
J: TRBJ1-3
V: TRBV10-3
D: TRBD1
CDR3: CAISESRTGMGSGNTIYF
DNA: TGTGCCATCAGTGAGTCGAGGACAGGGATGGGCTCTGGAAACACCATATATTTT

size: NA
J: TRBJ2-1
V: TRBV5-1
D: NA
CDR3: CASSQGQTNEQFF
DNA: TGCGCCAGCAGCCAGGGACAAACCAATGAGCAGTTCTTC

size: NA
J: TRBJ2-1
V: TRBV7-3
D: NA
CDR3: CASSLKDVYSSYNEQFF
DNA: TGTGCCAGCAGCTTAAAGGACGTCTACAGCTCCTACAATGAGCAGTTCTTC

size: NA
J: TRBJ1-4
V: TRBV4-1
D: NA
CDR3: CASSQQTGIQKLFF
DNA: TGCGCCAGCAGCCAACAAACAGGGATCCAAAAACTGTTTTTT

size: NA
J: TRBJ1-1
V: TRBV10-3
D: NA
CDR3: CAIGLGGVEAFF
DNA: TGTGCCATCGGCCTAGGAGGGGTTGAAGCTTTCTTT

size: NA
J: TRBJ2-7
V: TRBV5-1
D: TRBD1
CDR3: CASSLVGTGASYEQYF
DNA: TGCGCCAGCAGCTTGGTAGGGACAGGGGCCTCCTACGAGCAGTACTTC

size: NA
J: TRBJ1-6
V: TRBV18
D: NA
CDR3: CASSPGSYNSPLHF
DNA: TGTGCCAGCTCACCGGGATCCTATAATTCACCCCTCCACTTT

size: NA
J: TRBJ2-2
V: TRBV12-1
D: NA
CDR3: CASSPPPRPQCPAGELFF
DNA: TGTGCCAGCAGCCCGCCACCCCGGCCCCAGTGCCCGGCCGGGGAGCTGTTTTTT

size: NA
J: TRBJ1-1
V: TRBV29-1
D: TRBD1
CDR3: CSAEDRAGTEAFF
DNA: TGCAGCGCGGAGGACAGGGCGGGGACTGAAGCTTTCTTT

size: NA
J: TRBJ1-2
V: TRBV4-3
D: NA
CDR3: CASSQDPQGGYTF
DNA: TGCGCCAGCAGCCAAGACCCCCAGGGAGGCTACACCTTC

size: NA
J: TRBJ1-1
V: TRBV18
D: NA
CDR3: CASPTTAERTEAFF
DNA: TGTGCCAGCCCTACGACTGCTGAGCGCACTGAAGCTTTCTTT

size: few
J: TRBJ1-6
V: TRBV19
D: NA
CDR3: CASSTGYSSDSPLHF
DNA: TGTGCCAGTAGCACAGGGTACTCGTCTGATTCACCCCTCCACTTT

size: NA
J: TRBJ1-3
V: TRBV6-7
D: NA
CDR3: CASSYSRVPGPFRTSGNTIYF
DNA: TGTGCCAGCAGTTACTCGAGGGTCCCCGGGCCCTTCAGAACCTCTGGAAACACCATATATTTT

size: NA
J: TRBJ1-2
V: TRBV6-1
D: NA
CDR3: CASSESRGSGGYTF
DNA: TGTGCCAGCAGTGAATCCCGGGGTTCGGGGGGCTACACCTTC

size: NA
J: TRBJ1-6
V: TRBV5-1
D: TRBD1
CDR3: CASSGQANSPLHF
DNA: TGCGCCAGCAGCGGACAGGCAAATTCACCCCTCCACTTT

size: NA
J: TRBJ2-5
V: TRBV7-8
D: TRBD2
CDR3: CASTTSGRRETQYF
DNA: TGTGCCAGCACAACTAGCGGGAGACGGGAGACCCAGTACTTC

size: NA
J: TRBJ2-7
V: TRBV18
D: TRBD2
CDR3: CASSPPSGRGSHEQYF
DNA: TGTGCCAGCTCACCACCATCGGGGCGGGGGTCCCACGAGCAGTACTTC

size: NA
J: TRBJ1-1
V: TRBV4-1
D: NA
CDR3: CASSPRTSGDPTEAFF
DNA: TGCGCCAGCAGCCCCAGAACGTCAGGGGACCCCACTGAAGCTTTCTTT

size: NA
J: TRBJ2-7
V: TRBV11-2
D: NA
CDR3: CASSVTYEQYF
DNA: TGTGCCAGCAGCGTCACCTACGAGCAGTACTTC

size: NA
J: TRBJ2-6
V: TRBV5-1
D: TRBD1
CDR3: CASYTGTGPPPGANVLTF
DNA: TGCGCCAGCTATACCGGGACAGGCCCACCCCCTGGGGCCAACGTCCTGACTTTC